The 8 T cell receptor beta chains below come from one sample, sequenced in a study of blood T cell repertoires in COVID-19. Measured with immunoSEQ multiplex PCR; TCRdb has only the in-frame clones, and not every one. Found here are about 130,000 clones, around 83% of them singletons; the top ten hold roughly 9%. Material: peripheral blood. The receptors originated from a man in his forties with active or convalescent COVID-19.

The J gene is TRBJ2-2, the V gene TRBV27; 7 bases agree with TRBD1. After removal of 7 bases from V and 1 base from J, the junction contained 6 bases not matched to a gene. Germline-derived CDR1 and CDR2 are MNHEY and SMNVEV (reference sequence). This CDR3 spans 15 amino acids. DNA for the CDR3: TGTGCCAGCAAAGGGGGACAGAAGAACACCGGGGAGCTGTTTTTT. This translates into CASKGGQKNTGELFF.

This clone was detected a few times. This chain's CDR3 is CASSPTGISTDTQYF. The CDR3 nucleotides read TGTGCCAGCAGCCCGACAGGGATCAGCACAGATACGCAGTATTTT. The V and J genes are TRBV7-9 and TRBJ2-3; 7 bases are shared with TRBD1. This CDR3 spans 15 amino acids. CDR1 SEHNR and CDR2 FQNEAQ come from the germline V gene (reference sequence). J gave up 0 bases and V 5 bases, and 5 bases lay outside the gene matches. Together with reference TRBV7-9 and TRBJ2-3, the CDR3 gives the full variable domain: DTGVSQNPRHKITKRGQNVTFRCDPISEHNRLYWYRQTLGQGPEFLTYFQNEAQLEKSRLLSDRFSAERPKGSFSTLEIQRTEQGDSAMYLCASSPTGISTDTQYFGPGTRLTVL.

This clone has only one observation. This sequence joins TRBV7-3 and TRBJ1-3; D is undetermined. The V end was cut by 2 bases, the J end by 1 base, with 12 bases between. The CDR3 length is 16 residues. Germline CDR1 reads SGHTA; CDR2 reads FQGTGA. The CDR3 region is CASSLAGSGSGNTIYF. CDR3 bases: TGTGCCAGCAGCTTAGCCGGGAGCGGGTCTGGAAACACCATATATTTT.

The chain uses TRBV6-2 or TRBV6-3 and TRBJ2-7, with D possibly TRBD2 on 7 matching bases. CDR3 length: 16 amino acids. V was cut by 6 bases and J by 2 bases, with 20 bases left in between. Germline V lookup: CDR1 MNHEY, CDR2 SVGEGT. The CDR3 here is CASSAPLRGPTYEQYF. The CDR3 DNA reads as TGTGCCAGCAGCGCCCCTCTGCGGGGGCCAACCTACGAGCAGTACTTC.

The CDR3 sequence is CASSSPSGIKETQYF. The CDR3 nucleotides read TGTGCCAGCAGTTCCCCTTCGGGGATTAAAGAGACCCAGTACTTC. The V gene is TRBV6-2 or TRBV6-3, the J gene TRBJ2-5, with D possibly TRBD2 on 5 matching bases. Trimming pared 4 bases from V and 3 bases from J, leaving 15 bases between. This CDR3 has 15 amino acids. Per the germline V gene, CDR1 is MNHEY and CDR2 is SVGEGT.

The chain combines TRBV7-3 with TRBJ2-5; 10 bases agree with TRBD2. V was clipped by 4 bases and J by 2 bases; unmatched bases: 4. This CDR3 comprises 15 residues. Germline V gene data show CDR1 as SGHTA and CDR2 as FQGTGA. CDR3 amino acids: CASSSLAGAQETQYF. CDR3 DNA: TGTGCCAGCAGCTCGCTAGCGGGGGCGCAAGAGACCCAGTACTTC.

This chain links TRBV4-1 with TRBJ2-7; possibly TRBD2 for D (5 bases). This CDR3 contains 14 residues. In germline, CDR1 is MGHRA, CDR2 YSYEKL. V lost 4 bases and J 3 bases, leaving 13 bases between the germline ends. CDR3 region: CASSPSRTVYEQYF. CDR3 DNA sequence: TGCGCCAGCAGCCCATCCCGGACTGTCTACGAGCAGTACTTC.

V usage is TRBV18 and J usage is TRBJ1-3; a possible D gene is TRBD1 (5 bases). The germline V gene encodes CDR1 KGHSH and CDR2 LQKENI. This CDR3 has 15 amino acids. Trimming took 0 bases from V and 4 from J, leaving 10 bases between them. CDR3 amino acids: CASSPPRGEGNTIYF. The CDR3 DNA reads TGTGCCAGCTCACCACCAAGGGGCGAGGGAAACACCATATATTTT.